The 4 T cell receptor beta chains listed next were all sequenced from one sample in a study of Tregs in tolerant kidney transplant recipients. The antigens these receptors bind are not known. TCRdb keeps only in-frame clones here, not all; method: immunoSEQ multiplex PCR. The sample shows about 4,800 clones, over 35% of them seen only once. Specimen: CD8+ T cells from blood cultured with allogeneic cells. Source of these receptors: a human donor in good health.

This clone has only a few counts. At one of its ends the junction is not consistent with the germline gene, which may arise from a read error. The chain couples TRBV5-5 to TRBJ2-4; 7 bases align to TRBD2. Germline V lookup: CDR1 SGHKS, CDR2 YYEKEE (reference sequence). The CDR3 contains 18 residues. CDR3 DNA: TGCGCCAGCAGCCTCCTCGGGCTAGCGGAATTAGCCAAAAACATTCAGTACTTC. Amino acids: CASSLLGLAELAKNIQYF.

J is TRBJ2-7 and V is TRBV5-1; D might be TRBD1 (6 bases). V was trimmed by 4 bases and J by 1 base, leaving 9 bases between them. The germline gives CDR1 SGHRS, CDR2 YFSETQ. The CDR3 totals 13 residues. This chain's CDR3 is CASSLTGSYEQYF. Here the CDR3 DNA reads TGCGCCAGCAGCCTTACAGGGTCCTACGAGCAGTACTTC.

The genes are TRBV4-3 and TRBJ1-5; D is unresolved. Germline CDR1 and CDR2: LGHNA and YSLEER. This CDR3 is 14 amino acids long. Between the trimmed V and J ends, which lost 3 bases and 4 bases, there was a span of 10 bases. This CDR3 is CASSHRPDNQPQHF. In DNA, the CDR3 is TGCGCCAGCAGCCACCGCCCAGATAATCAGCCCCAGCATTTT.

The CDR3 reads CASSLSGLAIDTQYF. CDR3 in DNA: TGCGCCAGCAGCCTGTCGGGACTAGCGATAGATACGCAGTATTTT. The chain uses TRBV4-1 and TRBJ2-3; 10 bases map to TRBD2. V was pared by 4 bases and J by 5 bases, with 6 bases of the junction left unmatched. The CDR3 is 15 amino acids. Germline lookup yields CDR1 MGHRA and CDR2 YSYEKL.